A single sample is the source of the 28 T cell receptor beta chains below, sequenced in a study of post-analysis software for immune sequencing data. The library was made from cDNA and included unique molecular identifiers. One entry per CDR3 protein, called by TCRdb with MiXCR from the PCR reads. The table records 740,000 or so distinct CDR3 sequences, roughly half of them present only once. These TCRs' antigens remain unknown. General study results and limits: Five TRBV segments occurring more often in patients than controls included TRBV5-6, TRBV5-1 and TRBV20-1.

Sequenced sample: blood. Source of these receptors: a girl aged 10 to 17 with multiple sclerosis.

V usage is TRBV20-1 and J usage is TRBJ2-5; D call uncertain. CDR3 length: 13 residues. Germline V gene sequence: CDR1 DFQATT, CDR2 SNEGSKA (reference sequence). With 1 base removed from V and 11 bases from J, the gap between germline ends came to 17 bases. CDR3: CSARVGRSNEQYF. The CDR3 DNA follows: TGCAGTGCTAGAGTGGGAAGAAGCAATGAGCAGTACTTC.

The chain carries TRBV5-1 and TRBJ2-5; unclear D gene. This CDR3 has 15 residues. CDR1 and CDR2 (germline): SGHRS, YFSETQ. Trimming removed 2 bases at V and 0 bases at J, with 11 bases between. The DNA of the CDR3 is TGCGCCAGCAGCTTCAGCCAGGTGTACCAAGAGACCCAGTACTTC. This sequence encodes CASSFSQVYQETQYF.

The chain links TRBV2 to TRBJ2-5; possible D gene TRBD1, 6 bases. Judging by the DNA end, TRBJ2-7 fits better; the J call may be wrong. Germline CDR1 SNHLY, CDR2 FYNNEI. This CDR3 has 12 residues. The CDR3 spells CASGTFGYEQYF. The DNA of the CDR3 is TGTGCCAGCGGGACATTTGGTTACGAGCAGTACTTC.

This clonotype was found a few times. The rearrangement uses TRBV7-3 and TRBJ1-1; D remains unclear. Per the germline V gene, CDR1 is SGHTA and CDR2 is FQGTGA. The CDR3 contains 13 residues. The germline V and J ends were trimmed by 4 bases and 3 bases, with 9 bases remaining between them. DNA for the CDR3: TGTGCCAGCAGCTCACTGGGAGACACTGAAGCTTTCTTT. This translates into CASSSLGDTEAFF.

CDR3 protein: CASSQDPGPRVGTQYF. The CDR3 DNA reads TGTGCCAGCAGCCAAGATCCGGGACCCCGAGTAGGGACCCAGTACTTC. The gene calls are TRBV14 and TRBJ2-5; D is tentatively TRBD1 or TRBD2 (5 bases each). The CDR3 has 16 amino acids. Germline loops: CDR1 SGHDN, CDR2 FVKESK. V was shortened by 0 bases and J by 7 bases, with 18 bases between the two germline ends.

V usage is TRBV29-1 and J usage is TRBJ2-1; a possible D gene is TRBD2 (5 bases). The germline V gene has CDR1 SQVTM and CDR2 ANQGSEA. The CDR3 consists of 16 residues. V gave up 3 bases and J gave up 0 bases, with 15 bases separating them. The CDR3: CSVEIEGIGSYNEQFF. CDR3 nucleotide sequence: TGCAGCGTTGAGATAGAGGGAATAGGCTCCTACAATGAGCAGTTCTTC.

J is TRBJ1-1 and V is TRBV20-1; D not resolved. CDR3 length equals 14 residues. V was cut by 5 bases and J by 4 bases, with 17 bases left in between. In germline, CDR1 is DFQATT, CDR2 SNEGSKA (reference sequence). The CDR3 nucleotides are TGCAGTGCTTTAGGACGCAAAGGCAGCACTGAAGCTTTCTTT. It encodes CSALGRKGSTEAFF.

The CDR3 nucleotides read TGCAGTGCTAATTTCCCGGGGCAGGTCTATGGCTACACCTTC. Translation gives CSANFPGQVYGYTF. The V gene is TRBV20-1, the J gene TRBJ1-2; possibly TRBD1 for D (5 bases). Trimming shortened V by 4 bases and J by 4 bases, and 16 bases separated the two germline ends. There are 14 residues in the CDR3. Germline CDR1 DFQATT, CDR2 SNEGSKA (reference sequence).

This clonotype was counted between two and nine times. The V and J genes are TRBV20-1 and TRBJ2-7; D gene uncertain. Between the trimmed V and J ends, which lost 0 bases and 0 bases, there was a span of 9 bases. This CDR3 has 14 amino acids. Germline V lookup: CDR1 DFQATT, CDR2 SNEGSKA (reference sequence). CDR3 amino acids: CSARDLGSSYEQYF. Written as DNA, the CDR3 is TGCAGTGCTAGAGATCTCGGAAGCTCCTACGAGCAGTACTTC.

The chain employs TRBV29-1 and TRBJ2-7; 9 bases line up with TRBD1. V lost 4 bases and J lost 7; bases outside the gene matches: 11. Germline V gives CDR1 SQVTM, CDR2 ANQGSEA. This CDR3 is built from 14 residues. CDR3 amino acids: CSVGRGQGYNEQYF. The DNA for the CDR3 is TGCAGCGTTGGCCGCGGACAGGGGTACAATGAGCAGTACTTC.

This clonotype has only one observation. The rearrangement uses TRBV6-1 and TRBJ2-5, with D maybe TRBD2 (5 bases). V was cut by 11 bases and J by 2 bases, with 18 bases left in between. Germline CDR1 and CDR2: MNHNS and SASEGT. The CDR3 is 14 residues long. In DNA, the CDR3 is TGTGCCGGGAGAGAGCGTTTGACACAAGAGACCCAGTACTTC. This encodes CAGRERLTQETQYF.

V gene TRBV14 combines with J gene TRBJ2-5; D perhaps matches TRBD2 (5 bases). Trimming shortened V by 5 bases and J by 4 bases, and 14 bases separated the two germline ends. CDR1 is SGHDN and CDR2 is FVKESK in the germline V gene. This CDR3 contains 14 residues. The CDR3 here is CASSVTRDLETQYF. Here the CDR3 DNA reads TGTGCCAGCAGCGTTACCCGGGATCTAGAGACCCAGTACTTC.

CDR3 nucleotide sequence: TGTGCCAGCTCTAACAGACAGGACTACTTAAAGGAGCAGTACTTC. This codes for CASSNRQDYLKEQYF. The chain joins TRBV18 to TRBJ2-7; D is perhaps TRBD1 or TRBD2 (6 bases each). Germline V gene data show CDR1 as KGHSH and CDR2 as LQKENI. The CDR3 extends over 15 amino acids. V lost 6 bases and J 7 bases, leaving 22 bases between the germline ends. Based on the CDR3 plus reference TRBV18 and TRBJ2-7, the full variable domain is NAGVMQNPRHLVRRRGQEARLRCSPMKGHSHVYWYRQLPEEGLKFMVYLQKENIIDESGMPKERFSAEFPKEGPSILRIQQVVRGDSAAYFCASSNRQDYLKEQYFGPGTRLTVT.

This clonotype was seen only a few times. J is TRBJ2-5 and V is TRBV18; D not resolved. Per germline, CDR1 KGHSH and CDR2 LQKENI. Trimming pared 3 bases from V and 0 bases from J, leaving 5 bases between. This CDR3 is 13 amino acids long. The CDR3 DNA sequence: TGTGCCAGCTCACCTTTGGACCAAGAGACCCAGTACTTC. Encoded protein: CASSPLDQETQYF.

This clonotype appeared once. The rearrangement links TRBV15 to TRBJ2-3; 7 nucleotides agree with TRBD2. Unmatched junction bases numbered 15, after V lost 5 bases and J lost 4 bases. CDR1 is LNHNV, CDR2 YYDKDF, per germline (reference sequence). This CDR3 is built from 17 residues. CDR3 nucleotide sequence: TGTGCCACCAGCGAAGATTGGGAGGGACCGACGCCAGATACGCAGTATTTT. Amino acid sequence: CATSEDWEGPTPDTQYF.

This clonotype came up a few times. CDR3 region: CASSLAAGTDTQYF. The CDR3 DNA follows: TGCGCCAGCAGCTTGGCCGCCGGCACAGATACGCAGTATTTT. J is TRBJ2-3 and V is TRBV5-1; D remains unclear. Germline lookup yields CDR1 SGHRS and CDR2 YFSETQ. Trimming took off 0 bases at V and 1 base at J, with 6 bases between the two ends. This CDR3 is built from 14 residues.

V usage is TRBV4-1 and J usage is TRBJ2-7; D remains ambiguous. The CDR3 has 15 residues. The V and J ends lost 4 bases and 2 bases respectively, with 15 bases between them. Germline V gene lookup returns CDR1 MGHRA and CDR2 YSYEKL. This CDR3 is CASSPEALSTYEQYF. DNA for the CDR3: TGCGCCAGCAGCCCCGAGGCCCTATCGACCTACGAGCAGTACTTC.

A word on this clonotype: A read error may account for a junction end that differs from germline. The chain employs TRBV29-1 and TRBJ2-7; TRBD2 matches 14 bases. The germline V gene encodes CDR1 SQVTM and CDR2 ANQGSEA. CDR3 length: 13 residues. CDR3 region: CSAGTSGSYEQDF. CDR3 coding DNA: TGCAGCGCTGGGACTAGCGGGAGCTACGAGCAGGACTTC.

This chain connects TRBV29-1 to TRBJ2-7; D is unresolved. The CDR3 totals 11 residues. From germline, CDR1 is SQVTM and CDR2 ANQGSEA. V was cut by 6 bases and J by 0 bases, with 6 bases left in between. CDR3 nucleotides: TGCAGCGTAATAAGCTCCTACGAGCAGTACTTC. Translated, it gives CSVISSYEQYF.

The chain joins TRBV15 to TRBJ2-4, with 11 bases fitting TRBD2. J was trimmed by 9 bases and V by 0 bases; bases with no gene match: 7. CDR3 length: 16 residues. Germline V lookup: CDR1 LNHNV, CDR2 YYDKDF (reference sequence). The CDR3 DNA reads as TGTGCCACCAGCAGAGATAGGAGACTAGCGGGAACCATTCAGTACTTC. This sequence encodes CATSRDRRLAGTIQYF.

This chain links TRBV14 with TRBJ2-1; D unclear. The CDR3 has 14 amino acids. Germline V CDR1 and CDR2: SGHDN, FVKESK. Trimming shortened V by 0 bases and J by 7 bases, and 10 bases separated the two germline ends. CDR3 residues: CASSQEGARNEQFF. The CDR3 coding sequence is TGTGCCAGCAGCCAAGAAGGAGCGCGGAATGAGCAGTTCTTC.

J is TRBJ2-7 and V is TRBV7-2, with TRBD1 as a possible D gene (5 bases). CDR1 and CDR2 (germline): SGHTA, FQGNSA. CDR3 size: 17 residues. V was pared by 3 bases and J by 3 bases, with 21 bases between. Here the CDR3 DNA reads TGTGCCAGCAGCTTCCCAGGGCGGCAGCCCCTGGTCTACGAGCAGTACTTC. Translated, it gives CASSFPGRQPLVYEQYF.

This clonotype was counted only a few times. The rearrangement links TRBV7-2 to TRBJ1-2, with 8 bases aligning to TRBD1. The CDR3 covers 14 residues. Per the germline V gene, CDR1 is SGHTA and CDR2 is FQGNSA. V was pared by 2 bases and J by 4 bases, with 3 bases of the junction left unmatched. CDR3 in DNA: TGTGCCAGCAGCTTACAGGACAGGGTCTATGGCTACACCTTC. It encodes CASSLQDRVYGYTF.

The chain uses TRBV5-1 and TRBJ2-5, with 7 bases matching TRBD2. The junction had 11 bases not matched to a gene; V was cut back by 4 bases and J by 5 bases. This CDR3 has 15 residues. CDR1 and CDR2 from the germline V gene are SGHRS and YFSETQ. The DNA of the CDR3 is TGCGCCAGCAGCCCCTCTCCGGCGGGGGTGGAGACCCAGTACTTC. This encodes CASSPSPAGVETQYF. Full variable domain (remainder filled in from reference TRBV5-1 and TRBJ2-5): KAGVTQTPRYLIKTRGQQVTLSCSPISGHRSVSWYQQTPGQGLQFLFEYFSETQRNKGNFPGRFSGRQFSNSRSEMNVSTLELGDSALYLCASSPSPAGVETQYFGPGTRLLVL.

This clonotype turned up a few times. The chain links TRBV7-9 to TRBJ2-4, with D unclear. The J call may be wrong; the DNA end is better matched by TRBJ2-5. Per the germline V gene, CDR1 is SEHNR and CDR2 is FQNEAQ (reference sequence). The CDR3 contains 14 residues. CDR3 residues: CASSLSEPRETQYF. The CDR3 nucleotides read TGTGCCAGCAGCTTATCGGAGCCCCGAGAGACCCAGTACTTC.

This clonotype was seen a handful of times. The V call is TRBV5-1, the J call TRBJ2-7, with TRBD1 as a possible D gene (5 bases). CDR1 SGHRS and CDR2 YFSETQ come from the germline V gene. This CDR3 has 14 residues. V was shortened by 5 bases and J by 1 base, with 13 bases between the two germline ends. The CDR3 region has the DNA TGCGCCAGCAGTCAAGGGGCCCCTTCCTACGAGCAGTACTTC. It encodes CASSQGAPSYEQYF. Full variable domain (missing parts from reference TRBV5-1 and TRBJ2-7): KAGVTQTPRYLIKTRGQQVTLSCSPISGHRSVSWYQQTPGQGLQFLFEYFSETQRNKGNFPGRFSGRQFSNSRSEMNVSTLELGDSALYLCASSQGAPSYEQYFGPGTRLTVT.

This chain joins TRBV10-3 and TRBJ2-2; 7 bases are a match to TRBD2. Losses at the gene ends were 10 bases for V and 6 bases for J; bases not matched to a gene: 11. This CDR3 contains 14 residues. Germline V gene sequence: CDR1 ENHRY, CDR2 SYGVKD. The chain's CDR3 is CATRGDQESGELFF. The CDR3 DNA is TGTGCCACCCGGGGGGACCAGGAGTCCGGGGAGCTGTTTTTT.

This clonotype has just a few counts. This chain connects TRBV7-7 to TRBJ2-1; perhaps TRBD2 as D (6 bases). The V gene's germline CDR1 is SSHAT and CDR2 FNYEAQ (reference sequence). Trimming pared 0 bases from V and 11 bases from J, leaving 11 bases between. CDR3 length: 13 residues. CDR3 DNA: TGTGCCAGCAGCTTAGCGGTTGCGGGGCAGCAGTTCTTC. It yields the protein CASSLAVAGQQFF.